The rows below give T cell receptor beta chains drawn from one sample of a study of vaccination and CD4 T cells after COVID-19. These receptors are not linked to any known antigen. Each CDR3 protein gets one entry after TCRdb re-called the PCR reads with MiXCR. Of some 9,000 distinct CDR3 sequences in the sample, 45% to 65% are singletons; the top ten hold approximately 18%. Sequences were obtained from CD4+ T cells from blood, cultured in vitro. The origin of the receptors is a human donor who had recovered from COVID-19. Both conserved end residues are part of each CDR3. Each record gives: V gene, clone size, J gene, D gene, CDR3 DNA, CDR3 protein. D genes are given only for firm matches. Some rows have no size entry. The others give once, few or many, or a class for an expanded clone.

v_gene: TRBV6-2/TRBV6-3; abundance: -; j_gene: TRBJ2-3; d_gene: -; CDR3nt: TGTGCCAGCCGACACAGAAGCACAGATACGCAGTATTTT; CDR3aa: CASRHRSTDTQYF
v_gene: TRBV25-1; abundance: large; j_gene: TRBJ1-5; d_gene: -; CDR3nt: TGTGCCAGCAGCCCCAAAGGGTATGACAATCAGCCCCAGCATTTT; CDR3aa: CASSPKGYDNQPQHF
v_gene: TRBV18; abundance: few; j_gene: TRBJ1-2; d_gene: -; CDR3nt: TGTGCCAGCTCACCAACACTGGACAACTATGGCTACACCTTC; CDR3aa: CASSPTLDNYGYTF
v_gene: TRBV7-2; abundance: -; j_gene: TRBJ1-1; d_gene: -; CDR3nt: TGTGCCAGCAGCCCCTTCCTAACAGGGACGAACACTGAAGCTTTCTTT; CDR3aa: CASSPFLTGTNTEAFF
v_gene: TRBV21-1; abundance: -; j_gene: TRBJ2-2; d_gene: -; CDR3nt: TGTGCCAGCAGCATGGGACGGCGCGAGACCGGGGAGCTGTTTTTT; CDR3aa: CASSMGRRETGELFF
v_gene: TRBV7-2; abundance: -; j_gene: TRBJ2-3; d_gene: TRBD2; CDR3nt: TGTGCCAGCAGCCCGATCCGGGGGGGCACAGATACGCAGTATTTT; CDR3aa: CASSPIRGGTDTQYF
v_gene: TRBV7-9; abundance: few; j_gene: TRBJ1-2; d_gene: -; CDR3nt: TGTGCCAGCAGCTTAGCCACGGACTATGGCTACACCTTC; CDR3aa: CASSLATDYGYTF
v_gene: TRBV7-2; abundance: -; j_gene: TRBJ1-3; d_gene: -; CDR3nt: TGTGCCAGCAGCCAGGACAGTAGCTCTGGAAACACCATATATTTT; CDR3aa: CASSQDSSSGNTIYF
v_gene: TRBV7-8; abundance: -; j_gene: TRBJ1-1; d_gene: -; CDR3nt: TGTGCCAGCAGCTTAGATCGGGGGTCGGAAGCTTTCTTT; CDR3aa: CASSLDRGSEAFF
v_gene: TRBV27; abundance: few; j_gene: TRBJ1-5; d_gene: -; CDR3nt: TGTGCCAGCAGTTTGGGACTTGACGGCAATCAGCCCCAGCATTTT; CDR3aa: CASSLGLDGNQPQHF
v_gene: TRBV7-3; abundance: -; j_gene: TRBJ2-1; d_gene: TRBD2; CDR3nt: TGTGCCAGCAGCCCTACGACACTTAGCGGGAGTTTCGCTGAGCAGTTCTTC; CDR3aa: CASSPTTLSGSFAEQFF
v_gene: TRBV2; abundance: large; j_gene: TRBJ1-6; d_gene: -; CDR3nt: TGTGCCAGCAGCAGAACGGGACACCGAAGCTCCTATAATTCACCCCTCCACTTT; CDR3aa: CASSRTGHRSSYNSPLHF
v_gene: TRBV11-3; abundance: -; j_gene: TRBJ2-3; d_gene: -; CDR3nt: TGTGCCAGCAGCCCGATGCCAGATACGCAGTATTTT; CDR3aa: CASSPMPDTQYF
v_gene: TRBV27; abundance: few; j_gene: TRBJ1-5; d_gene: -; CDR3nt: TGTGCCAGCAGTTTAACGAGCAATCAGCCCCAGCATTTT; CDR3aa: CASSLTSNQPQHF
v_gene: TRBV29-1; abundance: medium-sized; j_gene: TRBJ2-7; d_gene: TRBD2; CDR3nt: TGCAGCGCCTCACGGGGGGGCTCCTACGAGCAGTACTTC; CDR3aa: CSASRGGSYEQYF
v_gene: TRBV2; abundance: -; j_gene: TRBJ1-2; d_gene: TRBD1; CDR3nt: TGTGCCAATAAACAGGGGGCCAACTATGGCTACACCTTC; CDR3aa: CANKQGANYGYTF
v_gene: TRBV7-2; abundance: few; j_gene: TRBJ1-6; d_gene: -; CDR3nt: TGTGCCAGCAGCCCCGGAACAGATTCACCCCTCCACTTT; CDR3aa: CASSPGTDSPLHF
v_gene: TRBV5-5; abundance: -; j_gene: TRBJ2-1; d_gene: TRBD1; CDR3nt: TGTGCCAGCAGAATTACAGGGGATGAGCAGTTCTTC; CDR3aa: CASRITGDEQFF
v_gene: TRBV12-3/TRBV12-4; abundance: -; j_gene: TRBJ1-6; d_gene: TRBD1; CDR3nt: TGTGCCAGCAGTAGGACAGGGGATAATTCACCCCTCCACTTT; CDR3aa: CASSRTGDNSPLHF
v_gene: TRBV20-1; abundance: few; j_gene: TRBJ1-1; d_gene: -; CDR3nt: TGCAGTGCTAGAGGGGGGGCTGGAGCTTTCTTT; CDR3aa: CSARGGAGAFF
v_gene: TRBV6-2/TRBV6-3; abundance: few; j_gene: TRBJ1-4; d_gene: TRBD1; CDR3nt: TGTGCCAGCAGCCCTCCAGGGGGCAGAAGTGAAAAACTGTTTTTT; CDR3aa: CASSPPGGRSEKLFF
v_gene: TRBV28; abundance: -; j_gene: TRBJ1-1; d_gene: -; CDR3nt: TGTGCCAGCAGTTCCAGGGCCACTGAAGCTTTCTTT; CDR3aa: CASSSRATEAFF
v_gene: TRBV11-3; abundance: few; j_gene: TRBJ1-3; d_gene: -; CDR3nt: TGTGCCAGCAGCTTAGTAGGCGACTCTGGAAACACCATATATTTT; CDR3aa: CASSLVGDSGNTIYF
v_gene: TRBV7-6; abundance: -; j_gene: TRBJ2-3; d_gene: TRBD2; CDR3nt: TGTGCCAGCAGCCCTCTAGCGGGAGGAGTTACAGATACGCAGTATTTT; CDR3aa: CASSPLAGGVTDTQYF
v_gene: TRBV6-1; abundance: -; j_gene: TRBJ2-7; d_gene: TRBD1; CDR3nt: TGTGCCAGCAGGCTTGGACAGGGCCACGAGCAGTACTTC; CDR3aa: CASRLGQGHEQYF
v_gene: TRBV20-1; abundance: few; j_gene: TRBJ2-5; d_gene: -; CDR3nt: TGCAGTGCTAGAGACCCGGCGCGGGGGCTGGGGGAGACCCAGTACTTC; CDR3aa: CSARDPARGLGETQYF
v_gene: TRBV6-2/TRBV6-3; abundance: few; j_gene: TRBJ1-2; d_gene: -; CDR3nt: TGTGCCAGCACTCTGGATGGGGGCGTCTATGGCTACACCTTC; CDR3aa: CASTLDGGVYGYTF
v_gene: TRBV12-3/TRBV12-4; abundance: few; j_gene: TRBJ1-2; d_gene: -; CDR3nt: TGTGCCAGCAGCTCACATCTACAGGGAGTTGGCTACACCTTC; CDR3aa: CASSSHLQGVGYTF
v_gene: TRBV5-4; abundance: -; j_gene: TRBJ2-7; d_gene: TRBD1; CDR3nt: TGTGCCAGCAGCTTGCCCGGGACAGCCTACGAGCAGTACTTC; CDR3aa: CASSLPGTAYEQYF
v_gene: TRBV20-1; abundance: few; j_gene: TRBJ1-5; d_gene: -; CDR3nt: TGCAGTGCAACCTCGACAGGCGGCAATCAGCCCCAGCATTTT; CDR3aa: CSATSTGGNQPQHF
v_gene: TRBV12-3/TRBV12-4; abundance: -; j_gene: TRBJ1-5; d_gene: -; CDR3nt: TGTGCCAGCAGTATGGGCAATCAGCCCCAGCATTTT; CDR3aa: CASSMGNQPQHF
v_gene: TRBV6-5; abundance: few; j_gene: TRBJ2-7; d_gene: -; CDR3nt: TGTGCCAGCAGTTACCGGCTCGGCTACGAGCAGTACTTC; CDR3aa: CASSYRLGYEQYF
v_gene: TRBV6-1; abundance: -; j_gene: TRBJ1-2; d_gene: TRBD1; CDR3nt: TGTGCCGGCCGCACAGCAGGACAGGGGGCCGCTTATGGCTACACCTTC; CDR3aa: CAGRTAGQGAAYGYTF
v_gene: TRBV12-3/TRBV12-4; abundance: -; j_gene: TRBJ1-5; d_gene: -; CDR3nt: TGTGCCAGCAGTTTAGAGGGGATTGCCAATCAGCCCCAGCATTTT; CDR3aa: CASSLEGIANQPQHF
v_gene: TRBV7-9; abundance: -; j_gene: TRBJ2-7; d_gene: TRBD2; CDR3nt: TGTGCCAGCAGCGCGGGACTAGCGGAGGGACTTTACCACGAGCAGTACTTC; CDR3aa: CASSAGLAEGLYHEQYF
v_gene: TRBV5-6; abundance: few; j_gene: TRBJ1-1; d_gene: TRBD1; CDR3nt: TGTGCCAGCAGCTCGGGGGGACAGTTGAACACTGAAGCTTTCTTT; CDR3aa: CASSSGGQLNTEAFF
v_gene: TRBV19; abundance: few; j_gene: TRBJ1-1; d_gene: -; CDR3nt: TGTGCCAGTAGTCTGGGGCTGAACACTGAAGCTTTCTTT; CDR3aa: CASSLGLNTEAFF
v_gene: TRBV18; abundance: -; j_gene: TRBJ2-5; d_gene: -; CDR3nt: TGTGCCAGCTCACCAATCCTAGGGGTGTCGCTCCAAGAGACCCAGTACTTC; CDR3aa: CASSPILGVSLQETQYF
v_gene: TRBV20-1; abundance: -; j_gene: TRBJ2-1; d_gene: -; CDR3nt: TGCAGTGCTAGTGCCCCAACCAATGAGCAGTTCTTC; CDR3aa: CSASAPTNEQFF
v_gene: TRBV7-8; abundance: few; j_gene: TRBJ1-5; d_gene: TRBD1; CDR3nt: TGTGCCAGCAGCCAAGACAGGGGCCATCAGCCCCAGCATTTT; CDR3aa: CASSQDRGHQPQHF
v_gene: TRBV7-2; abundance: few; j_gene: TRBJ1-2; d_gene: -; CDR3nt: TGTGCCAGCAGCTCACAATCCGGGACACGGGGCTACACCTTC; CDR3aa: CASSSQSGTRGYTF
v_gene: TRBV20-1; abundance: few; j_gene: TRBJ1-5; d_gene: -; CDR3nt: TGCAGTGCCGGCGTGGGGGAGAATCAGCCCCAGCATTTT; CDR3aa: CSAGVGENQPQHF
v_gene: TRBV6-5; abundance: -; j_gene: TRBJ2-6; d_gene: -; CDR3nt: TGTGCCAGCAGTTACTCGGGGGGTCTGAACGTCCTGACTTTC; CDR3aa: CASSYSGGLNVLTF
v_gene: TRBV20-1; abundance: few; j_gene: TRBJ1-6; d_gene: -; CDR3nt: TGCAGTGCTAGAGCCGACGGGTCTATTAGTTCACCCCTCCACTTT; CDR3aa: CSARADGSISSPLHF
v_gene: TRBV12-3/TRBV12-4; abundance: -; j_gene: TRBJ1-1; d_gene: -; CDR3nt: TGTGCCAGCAGTTTAGCGGAGAACACTGAAGCTTTCTTT; CDR3aa: CASSLAENTEAFF
v_gene: TRBV5-6; abundance: -; j_gene: TRBJ2-2; d_gene: -; CDR3nt: TGTGCCAGCAGCTCTAATCTCGGGGAGCTGTTTTTT; CDR3aa: CASSSNLGELFF
v_gene: TRBV7-6; abundance: -; j_gene: TRBJ2-7; d_gene: -; CDR3nt: TGTGCCAGCAGCTCCTCAAGACTAGGCGAGCAGTACTTC; CDR3aa: CASSSSRLGEQYF
v_gene: TRBV20-1; abundance: -; j_gene: TRBJ2-1; d_gene: TRBD2; CDR3nt: TGCAGTGCTACCCCGCGGGGGGGAGTAAGAGAGCAGTTCTTC; CDR3aa: CSATPRGGVREQFF
v_gene: TRBV20-1; abundance: few; j_gene: TRBJ1-2; d_gene: -; CDR3nt: TGCAGTGCGCCGGGGCGAAACTATGGCTACACCTTC; CDR3aa: CSAPGRNYGYTF
v_gene: TRBV6-1; abundance: -; j_gene: TRBJ1-6; d_gene: -; CDR3nt: TGTGCCAGCAGTGACGGCAGGGGAAATTCACCCCTCCACTTT; CDR3aa: CASSDGRGNSPLHF
v_gene: TRBV6-2/TRBV6-3; abundance: few; j_gene: TRBJ2-1; d_gene: TRBD2; CDR3nt: TGTGCCAGTATAGCGGGGTCTTCCTACAATGAGCAGTTCTTC; CDR3aa: CASIAGSSYNEQFF
v_gene: TRBV20-1; abundance: few; j_gene: TRBJ1-5; d_gene: -; CDR3nt: TGCAGTGCTAGGGGGACCTCTGATCAGCCCCAGCATTTT; CDR3aa: CSARGTSDQPQHF
v_gene: TRBV4-1; abundance: -; j_gene: TRBJ2-5; d_gene: TRBD2; CDR3nt: TGCGCCAGCAGCCTTGATTTTGGACTAGCGGGGGGTAAGACCCAGTACTTC; CDR3aa: CASSLDFGLAGGKTQYF
v_gene: TRBV18; abundance: -; j_gene: TRBJ1-1; d_gene: -; CDR3nt: TGTGCCAGCTCTCCGCGACAGGACCCAGCTTTCTTT; CDR3aa: CASSPRQDPAFF
v_gene: TRBV20-1; abundance: -; j_gene: TRBJ2-7; d_gene: -; CDR3nt: TGCAGTGCCCAGGGCTACGAGCAGTACTTC; CDR3aa: CSAQGYEQYF
v_gene: TRBV20-1; abundance: -; j_gene: TRBJ1-1; d_gene: -; CDR3nt: TGCAGTGCTAGAGATCGGCAGAAGAACACTGAAGCTTTCTTT; CDR3aa: CSARDRQKNTEAFF